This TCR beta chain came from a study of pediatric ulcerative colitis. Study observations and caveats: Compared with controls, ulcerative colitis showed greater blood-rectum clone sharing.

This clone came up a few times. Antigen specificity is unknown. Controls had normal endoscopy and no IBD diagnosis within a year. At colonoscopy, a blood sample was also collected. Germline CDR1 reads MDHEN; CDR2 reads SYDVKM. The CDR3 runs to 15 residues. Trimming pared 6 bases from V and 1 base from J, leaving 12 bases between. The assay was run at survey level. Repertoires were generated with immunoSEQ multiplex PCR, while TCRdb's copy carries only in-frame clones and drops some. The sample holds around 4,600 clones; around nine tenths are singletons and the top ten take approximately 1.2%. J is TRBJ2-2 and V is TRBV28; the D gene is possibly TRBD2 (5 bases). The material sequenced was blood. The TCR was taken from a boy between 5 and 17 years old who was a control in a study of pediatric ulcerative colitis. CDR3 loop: CASSQPGRNTGELFF. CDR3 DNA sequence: TGTGCCAGCAGCCAACCGGGGAGGAACACCGGGGAGCTGTTTTTT.